This T cell receptor beta chain was observed in a study of regulatory T cells in long-lasting Graves disease. This clonotype was found a few times. The antigen remains undetermined. Study results and caveats: Persistent Graves' patients showed less TCR diversity than newly diagnosed patients showed.

The time point here: newly diagnosed GD, antithyroid drugs for less than 3 months. Extracted RNA from PBMCs served as the source of the TCR library. Building the TCR beta libraries relied on iRepertoire HTBI primers, and CDR3 regions underwent Arm-PCR. TCRdb recomputed calls from the multiplex PCR reads with MiXCR, one row per CDR3 protein. Of 420,000 or so distinct CDR3 sequences listed, 15% to 20% are singletons. This CDR3 contains 14 residues. Germline V CDR1 and CDR2: DFQATT, SNEGSKA (reference sequence). The germline V and J ends were trimmed by 6 bases and 8 bases, with 20 bases remaining between them. The sample was also linked to a second study, of T cells in Graves' hyperthyroidism and ophthalmopathy. That study reports: A model built on 13 V-J features separated ophthalmopathy from stable hyperthyroidism.

This sample comprised peripheral blood mononuclear cells (PBMCs), obtained at new diagnosis, from a patient treated with antithyroid drugs. This chain connects TRBV20-1 to TRBJ2-1, with D perhaps assigned TRBD1 or TRBD2 (5 bases each). This receptor was obtained from a woman under 30 with Graves disease. The CDR3, as DNA: TGCAGTGCCCCGATGTGGGGGATGGTGGATGAGCAGTTCTTC. Its translation: CSAPMWGMVDEQFF.